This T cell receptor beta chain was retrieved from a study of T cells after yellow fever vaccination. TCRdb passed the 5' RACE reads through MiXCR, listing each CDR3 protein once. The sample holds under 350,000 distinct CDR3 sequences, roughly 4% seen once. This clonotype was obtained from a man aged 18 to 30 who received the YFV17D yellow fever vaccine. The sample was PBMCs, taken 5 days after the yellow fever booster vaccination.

CDR3 sequence: CASRARTGAYNEQFF. The CDR3 coding sequence is TGTGCCAGCAGGGCTAGGACAGGAGCTTACAATGAGCAGTTCTTC. The genes are TRBV28 and TRBJ2-1; 7 bases are a match to TRBD1. CDR3 length: 15 residues. Per germline, CDR1 MDHEN and CDR2 SYDVKM. With V trimmed by 6 bases and J by 4 bases, 9 bases remained unmatched.